These 13 T cell receptor beta chains were all obtained from the same sample, sequenced in a study of PD-1 blockade in classical Hodgkin lymphoma. Sequenced by immunoSEQ multiplex PCR; TCRdb stores in-frame clones only, minus some. The sample lists around 35,000 clones; about 90% were seen once. Brentuximab vedotin exposure varied, and every patient relapsed after autologous stem cell transplantation. This specimen was peripheral blood mononuclear cells (PBMCs), taken before the second cycle of nivolumab. Source of these receptors: a human donor with classical Hodgkin lymphoma.

The CDR3: CASSVATRDRRNTGELFF. Written as DNA, the CDR3 is TGTGCCAGCAGCGTAGCTACCCGCGACAGGCGTAACACCGGGGAGCTGTTTTTT. The V and J genes are TRBV9 and TRBJ2-2; D is perhaps TRBD1 (6 bases). The CDR3 spans 18 residues. Germline loops: CDR1 SGDLS, CDR2 YYNGEE. V was shortened by 0 bases and J by 2 bases, with 17 bases between the two germline ends. Looking up the rest from reference TRBV9 and TRBJ2-2 gives the full variable domain: DSGVTQTPKHLITATGQRVTLRCSPRSGDLSVYWYQQSLDQGLQFLIQYYNGEERAKGNILERFSAQQFPDLHSELNLSSLELGDSALYFCASSVATRDRRNTGELFFGEGSRLTVL.

This clone showed up just a few times. The chain has TRBV6-1 and TRBJ1-4; the match to TRBD1 covers 7 bases. Germline values: CDR1 MNHNS, CDR2 SASEGT. V shed 8 bases and J 8 bases; nucleotides not matched to a gene: 5. The CDR3 is 12 amino acids. CDR3 sequence (DNA): TGTGCCAGCGAGGGGGCTTGGGAAAAACTGTTTTTT. Protein sequence: CASEGAWEKLFF.

The rearrangement links TRBV11-3 to TRBJ1-1; D is possibly TRBD1 (6 bases). CDR3 length: 14 amino acids. From germline, CDR1 is SGHNT and CDR2 YENEEA. The ends were cut back, 5 bases at V and 3 bases at J, with 13 bases in the middle. The DNA of the CDR3 is TGTGCCAGCAGCAAACAGGGCGGGGACACTGAAGCTTTCTTT. This sequence encodes CASSKQGGDTEAFF. Filled out from reference TRBV11-3 and TRBJ1-1, the complete variable domain reads EAGVVQSPRYKIIEKKQPVAFWCNPISGHNTLYWYLQNLGQGPELLIRYENEEAVDDSQLPKDRFSAERLKGVDSTLKIQPAELGDSAVYLCASSKQGGDTEAFFGQGTRLTVV.

This chain links TRBV6-1 with TRBJ1-4, with 9 nucleotides matching TRBD1. CDR3 length: 21 amino acids. The V segment lost 2 bases and the J segment 3 bases; nucleotides outside the gene matches: 19. The V gene's germline CDR1 is MNHNS and CDR2 SASEGT. The CDR3: CASSEWRIAYRGRGSNEKLFF. The DNA of the CDR3 is TGTGCCAGCAGTGAATGGAGAATCGCCTACAGGGGGCGCGGTTCTAATGAAAAACTGTTTTTT.

The V gene is TRBV5-6, the J gene TRBJ1-1; tentatively, D is TRBD1 (5 bases). Germline values: CDR1 SGHDT, CDR2 YYEEEE. The CDR3 covers 11 residues. Deletions cut 8 bases from V and 4 bases from J, with 9 bases between. The CDR3 coding sequence is TGTGCCAGTGAGGGGACCACTGAAGCTTTCTTT. Protein: CASEGTTEAFF.

The chain couples TRBV7-2 to TRBJ1-2, with a possible D match to TRBD1 (5 bases). The CDR3 length is 13 residues. CDR1 and CDR2 from the germline V gene are SGHTA and FQGNSA. Trimming shortened V by 4 bases and J by 5 bases, and 11 bases separated the two germline ends. The CDR3 DNA sequence: TGTGCCAGCAGCTCGAGCGGGGGGTATGGCTACACCTTC. Translating gives CASSSSGGYGYTF.

The chain has TRBV29-1 and TRBJ2-2; TRBD2 aligns across 7 bases. There are 14 residues in the CDR3. J gave up 3 bases and V 7 bases, and 8 bases lay outside the gene matches. CDR1 is SQVTM and CDR2 is ANQGSEA in the germline V gene. The CDR3, as DNA: TGCAGCGCGGGGGGAGGGGACCACACCGGGGAGCTGTTTTTT. This translates into CSAGGGDHTGELFF.

This clone has a single count. The chain is built from TRBV6-6 and TRBJ2-3; perhaps D is TRBD1 or TRBD2 (5 bases each). CDR3 length equals 13 residues. V was cut by 6 bases and J by 0 bases, with 7 bases left in between. The germline CDR1 and CDR2 sequences are MNHNY and SVGAGI (reference sequence). The CDR3 loop is CASRRGSTDTQYF. The CDR3 DNA reads TGTGCCAGCAGGAGGGGAAGCACAGATACGCAGTATTTT.

The chain carries TRBV11-3 and TRBJ2-1; D not certain. Trimming took off 5 bases at V and 9 bases at J, with 14 bases between the two ends. CDR3 length: 13 residues. CDR1 is SGHNT, CDR2 YENEEA, per germline. The CDR3 DNA reads as TGTGCCAGCAGCCCCCCCATGCGTACTGAGCAGTTCTTC. Translating it yields CASSPPMRTEQFF.

This chain joins TRBV6-1 and TRBJ1-5; tentative D call: TRBD1 (6 bases). CDR1 MNHNS and CDR2 SASEGT come from the germline V gene. The germline V and J ends were trimmed by 2 bases and 3 bases, with 11 bases remaining between them. The CDR3 has 15 residues. CDR3 in DNA: TGTGCCAGCAGTGAATTTGGGGGCCTCAATCAGCCCCAGCATTTT. Its protein product is CASSEFGGLNQPQHF.

The gene calls are TRBV19 and TRBJ2-5; the match to TRBD2 covers 7 bases. Germline V CDR1 and CDR2: LNHDA, SQIVND (reference sequence). The CDR3 runs 19 residues. V trimming: 5 bases; J trimming: 5 bases; junction bases outside the gene matches: 23. CDR3 DNA sequence: TGTGCCAGTAGTTTCCGGGGAGGGGTGGTCGGGAGAGCCCGGGAGACCCAGTACTTC. This gives the protein CASSFRGGVVGRARETQYF.

The gene calls are TRBV28 and TRBJ2-5; D uncertain. V was shortened by 10 bases and J by 1 base, with 4 bases between the two germline ends. The CDR3 is 10 residues long. Germline V gene lookup returns CDR1 MDHEN and CDR2 SYDVKM. The CDR3 protein is CATCQETQYF. The CDR3 region has the DNA TGTGCCACCTGCCAAGAGACCCAGTACTTC.

The CDR3 bases are TGTGCCAGCAGTCCTTTAGCCAGGGGTGCCTACGAGCAGTACTTC. Protein: CASSPLARGAYEQYF. This chain uses TRBV27 with TRBJ2-7; weak D call: TRBD1 (6 bases). The V and J ends lost 5 bases and 2 bases respectively, with 16 bases between them. The CDR3 is 15 amino acids. Germline CDR1 reads MNHEY; CDR2 reads SMNVEV (reference sequence).